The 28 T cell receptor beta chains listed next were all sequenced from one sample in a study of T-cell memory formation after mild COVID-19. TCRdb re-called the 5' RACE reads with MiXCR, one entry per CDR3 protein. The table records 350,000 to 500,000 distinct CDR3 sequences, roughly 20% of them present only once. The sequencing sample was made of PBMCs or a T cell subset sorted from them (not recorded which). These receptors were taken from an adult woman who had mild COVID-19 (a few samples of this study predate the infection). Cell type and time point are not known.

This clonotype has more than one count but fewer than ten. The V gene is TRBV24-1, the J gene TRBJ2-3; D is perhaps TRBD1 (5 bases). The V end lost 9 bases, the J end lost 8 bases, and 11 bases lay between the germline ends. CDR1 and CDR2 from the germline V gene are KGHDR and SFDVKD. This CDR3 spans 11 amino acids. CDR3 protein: CATSDTATQYF. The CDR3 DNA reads TGTGCCACCTCGGACACTGCTACGCAGTATTTT.

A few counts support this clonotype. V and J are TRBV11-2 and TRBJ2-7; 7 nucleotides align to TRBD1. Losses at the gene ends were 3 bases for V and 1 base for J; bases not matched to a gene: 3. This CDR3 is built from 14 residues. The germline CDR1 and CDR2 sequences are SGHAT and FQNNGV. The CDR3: CASSLGQPSYEQYF. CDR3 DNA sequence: TGTGCCAGCAGCTTGGGACAGCCATCCTACGAGCAGTACTTC.

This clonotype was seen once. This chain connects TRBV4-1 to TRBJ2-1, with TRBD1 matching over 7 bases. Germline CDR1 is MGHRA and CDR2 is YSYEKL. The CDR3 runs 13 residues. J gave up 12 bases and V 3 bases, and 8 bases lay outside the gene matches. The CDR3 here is CASSQKTGRGQFF. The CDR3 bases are TGCGCCAGCAGCCAGAAGACAGGGAGAGGGCAGTTCTTC.

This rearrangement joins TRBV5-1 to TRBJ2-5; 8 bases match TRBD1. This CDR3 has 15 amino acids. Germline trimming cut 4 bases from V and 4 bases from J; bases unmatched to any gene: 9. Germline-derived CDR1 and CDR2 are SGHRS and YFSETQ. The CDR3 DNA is TGCGCCAGCAGCCCCCAGGACAGGGCGGGAGAGACCCAGTACTTC. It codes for CASSPQDRAGETQYF.

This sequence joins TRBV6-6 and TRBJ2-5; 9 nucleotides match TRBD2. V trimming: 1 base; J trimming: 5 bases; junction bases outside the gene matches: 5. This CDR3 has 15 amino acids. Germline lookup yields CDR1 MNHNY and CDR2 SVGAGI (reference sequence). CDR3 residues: CASSYFAGGDETQYF. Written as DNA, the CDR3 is TGTGCCAGCAGTTACTTCGCGGGAGGGGATGAGACCCAGTACTTC.

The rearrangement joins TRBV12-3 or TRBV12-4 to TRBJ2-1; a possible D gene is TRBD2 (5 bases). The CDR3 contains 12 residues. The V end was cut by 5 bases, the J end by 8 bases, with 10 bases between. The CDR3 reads CASSPTADEQFF. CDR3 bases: TGTGCCAGCAGTCCCACAGCGGATGAGCAGTTCTTC.

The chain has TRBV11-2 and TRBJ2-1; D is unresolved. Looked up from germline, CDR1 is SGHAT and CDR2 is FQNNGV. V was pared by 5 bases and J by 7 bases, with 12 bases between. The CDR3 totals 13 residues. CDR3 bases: TGTGCCAGCAGCCTCACCAACGAGAATGAGCAGTTCTTC. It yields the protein CASSLTNENEQFF.

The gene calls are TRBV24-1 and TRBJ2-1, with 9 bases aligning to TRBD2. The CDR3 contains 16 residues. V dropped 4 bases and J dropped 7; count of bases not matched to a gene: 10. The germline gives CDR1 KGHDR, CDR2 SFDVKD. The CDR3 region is CATSDRSGRRLNEQFF. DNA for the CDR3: TGTGCCACCAGTGACCGGAGCGGGAGGAGGTTAAATGAGCAGTTCTTC.

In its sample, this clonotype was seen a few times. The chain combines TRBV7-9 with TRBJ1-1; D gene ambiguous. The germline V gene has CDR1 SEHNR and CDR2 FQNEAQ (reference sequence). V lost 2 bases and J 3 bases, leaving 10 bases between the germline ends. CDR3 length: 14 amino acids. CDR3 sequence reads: CASSLPPQDTEAFF. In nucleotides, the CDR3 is TGTGCCAGCAGCTTACCCCCGCAGGACACTGAAGCTTTCTTT.

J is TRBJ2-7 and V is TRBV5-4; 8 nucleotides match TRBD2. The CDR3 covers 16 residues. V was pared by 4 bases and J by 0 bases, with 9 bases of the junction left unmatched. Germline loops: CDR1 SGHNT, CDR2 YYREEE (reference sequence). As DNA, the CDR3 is TGTGCCAGCAGCCCCCGAAGCGGGAGTCTCTCCTACGAGCAGTACTTC. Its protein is CASSPRSGSLSYEQYF.

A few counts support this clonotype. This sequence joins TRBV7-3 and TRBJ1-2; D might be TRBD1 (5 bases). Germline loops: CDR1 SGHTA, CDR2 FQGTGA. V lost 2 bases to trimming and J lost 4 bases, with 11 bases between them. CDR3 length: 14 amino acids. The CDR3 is CASSLGPGTYGYTF. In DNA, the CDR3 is TGTGCCAGCAGCTTAGGGCCAGGGACCTATGGCTACACCTTC. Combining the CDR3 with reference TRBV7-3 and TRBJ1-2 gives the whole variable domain GAGVSQTPSNKVTEKGKYVELRCDPISGHTALYWYRQSLGQGPEFLIYFQGTGAADDSGLPNDRFFAVRPEGSVSTLKIQRTERGDSAVYLCASSLGPGTYGYTFGSGTRLTVV.

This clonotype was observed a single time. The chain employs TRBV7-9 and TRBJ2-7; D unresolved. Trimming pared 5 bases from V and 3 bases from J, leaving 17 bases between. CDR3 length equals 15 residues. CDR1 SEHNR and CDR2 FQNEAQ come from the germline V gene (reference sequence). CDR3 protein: CASSPVGFGSYEQYF. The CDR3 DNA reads TGTGCCAGCAGCCCAGTAGGGTTCGGAAGCTACGAGCAGTACTTC.

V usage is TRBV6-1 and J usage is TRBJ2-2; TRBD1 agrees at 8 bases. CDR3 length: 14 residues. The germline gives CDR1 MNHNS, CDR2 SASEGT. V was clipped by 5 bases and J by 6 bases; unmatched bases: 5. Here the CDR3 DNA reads TGTGCCAGCAGTCCAACGACAGGGGCCGGGGAGCTGTTTTTT. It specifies CASSPTTGAGELFF.

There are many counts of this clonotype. This CDR3 reads CASSFGQGIQETQYF. CDR3 nucleotides: TGTGCCAGCAGCTTTGGGCAGGGGATTCAAGAGACCCAGTACTTC. The chain uses TRBV7-9 and TRBJ2-5, with D possibly TRBD1 on 6 matching bases. This CDR3 contains 15 residues. The germline V and J ends were trimmed by 3 bases and 2 bases, with 13 bases remaining between them. Germline assignment: CDR1 SEHNR and CDR2 FQNEAQ (reference sequence).

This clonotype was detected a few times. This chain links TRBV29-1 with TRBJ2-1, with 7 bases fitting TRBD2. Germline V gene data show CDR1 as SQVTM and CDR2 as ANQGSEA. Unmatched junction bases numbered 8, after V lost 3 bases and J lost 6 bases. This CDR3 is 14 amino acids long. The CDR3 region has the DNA TGCAGCGTTGATGGGCTAGCGGAGATCAATGAGCAGTTCTTC. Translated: CSVDGLAEINEQFF.

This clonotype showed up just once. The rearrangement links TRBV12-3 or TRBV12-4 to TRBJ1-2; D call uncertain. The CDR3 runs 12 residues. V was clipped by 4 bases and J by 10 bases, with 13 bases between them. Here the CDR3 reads CASSSLPGDYTF. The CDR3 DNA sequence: TGTGCCAGCAGTTCTCTACCTGGGGACTACACCTTC.

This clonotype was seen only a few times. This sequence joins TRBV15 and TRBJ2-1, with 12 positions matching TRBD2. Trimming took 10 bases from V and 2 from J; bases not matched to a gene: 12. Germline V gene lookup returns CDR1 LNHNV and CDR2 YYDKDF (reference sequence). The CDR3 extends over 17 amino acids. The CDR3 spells CAIARLAGAEAYNEQFF. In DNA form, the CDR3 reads TGTGCCATCGCGCGACTAGCGGGAGCGGAGGCCTACAATGAGCAGTTCTTC.

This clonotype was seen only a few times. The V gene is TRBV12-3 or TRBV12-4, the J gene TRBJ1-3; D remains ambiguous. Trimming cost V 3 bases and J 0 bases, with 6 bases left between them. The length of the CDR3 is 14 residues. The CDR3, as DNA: TGTGCCAGCAGTTTTGAAGCCTCTGGAAACACCATATATTTT. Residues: CASSFEASGNTIYF.

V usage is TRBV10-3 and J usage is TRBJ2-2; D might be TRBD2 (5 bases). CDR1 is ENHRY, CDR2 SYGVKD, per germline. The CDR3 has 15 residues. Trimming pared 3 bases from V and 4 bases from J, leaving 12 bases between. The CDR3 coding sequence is TGTGCCATCAGTGACATCGGGGATCGCACCGGGGAGCTGTTTTTT. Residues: CAISDIGDRTGELFF.

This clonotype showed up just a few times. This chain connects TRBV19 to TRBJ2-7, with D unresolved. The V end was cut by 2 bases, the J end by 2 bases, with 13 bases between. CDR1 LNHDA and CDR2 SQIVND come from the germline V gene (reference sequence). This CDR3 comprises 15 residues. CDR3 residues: CASSINGLKAYEQYF. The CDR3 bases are TGTGCCAGTAGTATAAATGGCTTGAAGGCCTACGAGCAGTACTTC.

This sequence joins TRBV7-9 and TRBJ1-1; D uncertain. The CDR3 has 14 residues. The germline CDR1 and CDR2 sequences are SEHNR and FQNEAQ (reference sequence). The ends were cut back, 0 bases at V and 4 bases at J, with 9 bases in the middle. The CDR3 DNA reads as TGTGCCAGCAGCTTAGCTCAGGTAATCACTGAAGCTTTCTTT. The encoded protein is CASSLAQVITEAFF.

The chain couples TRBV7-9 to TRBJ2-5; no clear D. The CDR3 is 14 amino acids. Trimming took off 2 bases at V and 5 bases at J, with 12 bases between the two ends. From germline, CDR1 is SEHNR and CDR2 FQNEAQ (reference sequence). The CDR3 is CASSLSSVGETQYF. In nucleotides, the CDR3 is TGTGCCAGCAGCTTATCCAGTGTTGGCGAGACCCAGTACTTC.

The CDR3 nucleotides are TGTGCCAGCAGCGTACATGGAGGGGGCTCTGGGGCCAACGTCCTGACTTTC. Its translation: CASSVHGGGSGANVLTF. V and J are TRBV7-3 and TRBJ2-6; D is tentatively TRBD1 or TRBD2 (6 bases each). The V gene lost 5 bases and the J gene lost 0 bases, with 14 bases spanning the gap. Looked up from germline, CDR1 is SGHTA and CDR2 is FQGTGA. The CDR3 covers 17 residues.

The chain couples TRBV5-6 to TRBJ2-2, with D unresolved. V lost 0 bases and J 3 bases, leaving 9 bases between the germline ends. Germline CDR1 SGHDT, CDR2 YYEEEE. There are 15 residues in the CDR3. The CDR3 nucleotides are TGTGCCAGCAGCTTGGTCTGGAGAGACACCGGGGAGCTGTTTTTT. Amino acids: CASSLVWRDTGELFF.

DNA of the CDR3: TGCGCCAGCAGCCAAGAGCAGACATTGAACACTGAAGCTTTCTTT. Protein product: CASSQEQTLNTEAFF. The chain employs TRBV4-3 and TRBJ1-1; D not certain. CDR1 is LGHNA and CDR2 is YSLEER in the germline V gene. CDR3 length: 15 residues. Trimming took off 0 bases at V and 0 bases at J, with 8 bases between the two ends.

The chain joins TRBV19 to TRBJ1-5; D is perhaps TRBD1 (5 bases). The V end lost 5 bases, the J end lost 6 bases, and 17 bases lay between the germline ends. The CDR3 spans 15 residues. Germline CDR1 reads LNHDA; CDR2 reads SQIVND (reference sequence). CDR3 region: CASSPTGTAGQPQHF. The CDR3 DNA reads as TGTGCCAGTAGTCCCACCGGGACCGCTGGTCAGCCCCAGCATTTT.

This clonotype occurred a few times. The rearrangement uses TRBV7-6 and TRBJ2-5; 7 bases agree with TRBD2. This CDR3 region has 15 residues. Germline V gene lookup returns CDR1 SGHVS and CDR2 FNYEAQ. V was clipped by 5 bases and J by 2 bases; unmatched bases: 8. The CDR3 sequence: CASSLLAEVQETQYF. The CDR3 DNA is TGTGCCAGCAGCCTCCTAGCGGAGGTTCAAGAGACCCAGTACTTC.

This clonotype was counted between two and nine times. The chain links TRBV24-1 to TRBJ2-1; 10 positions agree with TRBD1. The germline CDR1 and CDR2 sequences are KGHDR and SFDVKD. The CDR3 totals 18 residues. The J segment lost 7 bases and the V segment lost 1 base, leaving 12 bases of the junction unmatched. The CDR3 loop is CATSDFLGPGQGTNEQFF. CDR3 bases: TGTGCCACCAGTGATTTTTTAGGGCCGGGACAGGGGACGAATGAGCAGTTCTTC.